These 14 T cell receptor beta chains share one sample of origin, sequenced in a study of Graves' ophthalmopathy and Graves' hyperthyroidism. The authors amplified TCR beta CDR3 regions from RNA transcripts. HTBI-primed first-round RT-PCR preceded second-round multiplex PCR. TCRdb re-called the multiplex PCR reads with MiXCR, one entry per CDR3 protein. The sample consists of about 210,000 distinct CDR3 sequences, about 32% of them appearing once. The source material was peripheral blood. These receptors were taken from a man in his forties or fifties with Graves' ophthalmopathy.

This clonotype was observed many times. The chain's CDR3 is CAISGRTGGDIQYF. DNA of the CDR3: TGTGCCATCAGTGGAAGGACAGGGGGGGACATTCAGTACTTC. This chain connects TRBV10-3 to TRBJ2-4; the match to TRBD1 covers 10 bases. Per the germline V gene, CDR1 is ENHRY and CDR2 is SYGVKD. The CDR3 runs to 14 residues. Losses at the gene ends were 4 bases for V and 8 bases for J; bases not matched to a gene: 5.

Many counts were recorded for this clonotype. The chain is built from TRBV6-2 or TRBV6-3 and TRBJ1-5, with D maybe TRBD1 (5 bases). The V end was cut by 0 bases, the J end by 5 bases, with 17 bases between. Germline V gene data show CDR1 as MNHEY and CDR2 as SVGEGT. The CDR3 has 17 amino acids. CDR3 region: CASSYSIRPGFHQPQHF. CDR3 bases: TGTGCCAGCAGTTACTCGATAAGGCCAGGGTTCCATCAGCCCCAGCATTTT.

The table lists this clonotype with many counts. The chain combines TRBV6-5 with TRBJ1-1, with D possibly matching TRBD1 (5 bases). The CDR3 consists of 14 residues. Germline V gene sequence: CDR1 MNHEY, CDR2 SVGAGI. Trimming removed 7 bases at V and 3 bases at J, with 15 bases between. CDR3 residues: CASMVGAEYTEAFF. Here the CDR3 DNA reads TGTGCCAGCATGGTTGGGGCGGAGTACACTGAAGCTTTCTTT.

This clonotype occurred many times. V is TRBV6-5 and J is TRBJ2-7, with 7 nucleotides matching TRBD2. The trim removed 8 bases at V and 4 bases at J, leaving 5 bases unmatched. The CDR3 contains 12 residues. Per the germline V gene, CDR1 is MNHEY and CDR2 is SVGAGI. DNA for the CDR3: TGTGCCAGCGCGCGGGAGTTATACGAGCAGTACTTC. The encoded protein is CASARELYEQYF.

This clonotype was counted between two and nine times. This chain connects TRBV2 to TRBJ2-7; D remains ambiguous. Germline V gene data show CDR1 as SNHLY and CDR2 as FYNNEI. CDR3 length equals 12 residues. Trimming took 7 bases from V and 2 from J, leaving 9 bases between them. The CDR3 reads CASNAETYEQYF. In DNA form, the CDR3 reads TGTGCCAGCAATGCAGAGACCTACGAGCAGTACTTC.

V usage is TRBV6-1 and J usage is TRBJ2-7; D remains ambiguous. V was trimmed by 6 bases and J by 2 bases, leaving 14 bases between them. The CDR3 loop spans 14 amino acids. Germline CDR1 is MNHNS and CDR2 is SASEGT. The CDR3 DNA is TGTGCCAGCAGCAGGAGTAGCCGAACCTACGAGCAGTACTTC. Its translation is CASSRSSRTYEQYF.

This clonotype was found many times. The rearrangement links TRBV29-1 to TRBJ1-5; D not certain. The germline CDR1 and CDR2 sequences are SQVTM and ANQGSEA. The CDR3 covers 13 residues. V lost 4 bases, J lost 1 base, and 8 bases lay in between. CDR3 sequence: CSVGENSNQPQHF. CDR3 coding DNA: TGCAGCGTTGGAGAGAACAGCAATCAGCCCCAGCATTTT. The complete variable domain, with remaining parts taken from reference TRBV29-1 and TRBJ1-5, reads SAVISQKPSRDICQRGTSLTIQCQVDSQVTMMFWYRQQPGQSLTLIATANQGSEATYESGFVIDKFPISRPNLTFSTLTVSNMSPEDSSIYLCSVGENSNQPQHFGDGTRLSIL.

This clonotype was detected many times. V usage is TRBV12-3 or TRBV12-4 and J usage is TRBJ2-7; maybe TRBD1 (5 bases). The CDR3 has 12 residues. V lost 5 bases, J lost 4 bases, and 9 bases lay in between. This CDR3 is CASSKTAYEQYF. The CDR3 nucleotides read TGTGCCAGCAGTAAGACAGCTTACGAGCAGTACTTC.

This CDR3 reads CASSLNGARVQPQHF. The DNA for the CDR3 is TGTGCCAGCAGTTTAAATGGAGCCAGGGTCCAGCCCCAGCATTTT. The chain has TRBV28 and TRBJ1-5; a possible D gene is TRBD1 (5 bases). In germline, CDR1 is MDHEN, CDR2 SYDVKM. With 2 bases removed from V and 7 bases from J, the gap between germline ends came to 15 bases. CDR3 length: 15 residues.

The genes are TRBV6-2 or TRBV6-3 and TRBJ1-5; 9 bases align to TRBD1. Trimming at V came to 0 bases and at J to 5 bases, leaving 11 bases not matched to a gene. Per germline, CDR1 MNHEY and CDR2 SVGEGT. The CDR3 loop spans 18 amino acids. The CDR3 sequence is CASSYSLQGASFDQPQHF. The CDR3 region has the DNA TGTGCCAGCAGTTACTCCTTACAGGGGGCGAGTTTCGATCAGCCCCAGCATTTT.

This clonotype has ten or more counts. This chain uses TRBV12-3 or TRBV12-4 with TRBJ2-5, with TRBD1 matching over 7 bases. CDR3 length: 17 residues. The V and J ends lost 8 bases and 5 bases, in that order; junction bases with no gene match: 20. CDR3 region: CASGWLLRDRGAETQYF. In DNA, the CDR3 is TGTGCCAGCGGGTGGCTGCTTAGGGACAGAGGGGCCGAGACCCAGTACTTC.

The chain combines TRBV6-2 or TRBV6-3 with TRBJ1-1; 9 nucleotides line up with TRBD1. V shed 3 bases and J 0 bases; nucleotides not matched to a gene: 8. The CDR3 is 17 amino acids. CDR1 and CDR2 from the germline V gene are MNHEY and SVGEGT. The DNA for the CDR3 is TGTGCCAGCAGTTATATGACAGGGGGGATCATGAACACTGAAGCTTTCTTT. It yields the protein CASSYMTGGIMNTEAFF.

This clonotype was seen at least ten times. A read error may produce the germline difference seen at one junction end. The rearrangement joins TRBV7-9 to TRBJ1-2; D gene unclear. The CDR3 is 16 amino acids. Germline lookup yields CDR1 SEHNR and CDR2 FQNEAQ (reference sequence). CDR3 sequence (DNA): TGTGCCAGCAGCTTAGCGGAGGAGGGAGTGGGCTATGACTACACCTTC. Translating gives CASSLAEEGVGYDYTF.

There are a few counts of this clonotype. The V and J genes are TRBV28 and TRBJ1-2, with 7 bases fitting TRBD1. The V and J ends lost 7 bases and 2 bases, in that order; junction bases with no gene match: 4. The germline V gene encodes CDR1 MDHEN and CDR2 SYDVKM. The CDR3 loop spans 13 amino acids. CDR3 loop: CASKEGGNYGYTF. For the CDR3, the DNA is TGTGCCAGCAAAGAAGGGGGCAACTATGGCTACACCTTC.